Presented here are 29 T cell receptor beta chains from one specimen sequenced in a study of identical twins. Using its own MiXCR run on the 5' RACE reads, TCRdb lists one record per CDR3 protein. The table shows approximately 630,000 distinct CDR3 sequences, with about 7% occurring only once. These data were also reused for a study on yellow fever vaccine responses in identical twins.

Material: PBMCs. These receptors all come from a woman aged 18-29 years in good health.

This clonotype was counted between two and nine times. CDR3 sequence reads: CASSIYLKATYNEQFF. DNA for the CDR3: TGTGCCAGCAGCATTTATCTTAAGGCTACCTACAATGAGCAGTTCTTC. The V call is TRBV12-3 or TRBV12-4, the J call TRBJ2-1, with D unresolved. The CDR3 sequence is 16 residues long. V was shortened by 6 bases and J by 2 bases, with 17 bases between the two germline ends.

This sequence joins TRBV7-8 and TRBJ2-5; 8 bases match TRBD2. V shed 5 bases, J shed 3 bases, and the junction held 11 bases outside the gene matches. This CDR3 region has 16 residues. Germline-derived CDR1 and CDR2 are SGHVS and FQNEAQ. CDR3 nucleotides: TGTGCCAGCAGCCCATTCGAGCGGGGGACCAAAGAGACCCAGTACTTC. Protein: CASSPFERGTKETQYF.

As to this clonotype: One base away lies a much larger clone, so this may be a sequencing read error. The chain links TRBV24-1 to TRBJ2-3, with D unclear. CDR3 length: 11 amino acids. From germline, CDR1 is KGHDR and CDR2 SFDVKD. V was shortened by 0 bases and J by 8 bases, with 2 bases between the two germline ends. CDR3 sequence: CATSDLRTQYF. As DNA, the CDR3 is TGTGCCACCAGTGATTTGCGTACGCAGTATTTT.

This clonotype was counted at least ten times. The CDR3 reads CASSLALGLVSQETQYF. DNA of the CDR3: TGCGCCAGCAGCTTGGCCCTGGGACTAGTGTCGCAAGAGACCCAGTACTTC. This chain uses TRBV5-1 with TRBJ2-5; 8 bases align to TRBD2. CDR3 length: 17 residues. The ends lost 0 bases at V and 2 bases at J; junction bases unmatched: 9. Per the germline V gene, CDR1 is SGHRS and CDR2 is YFSETQ.

The CDR3 sequence: CASSQERTGYGYTF. The CDR3 nucleotides read TGTGCCAGCAGCCAAGAACGGACCGGCTATGGCTACACCTTC. This chain connects TRBV3-1 to TRBJ1-2; no firm D call. Trimming took off 0 bases at V and 4 bases at J, with 9 bases between the two ends. CDR1 is LGHDT, CDR2 YNNKEL, per germline (reference sequence). The CDR3 extends over 14 amino acids.

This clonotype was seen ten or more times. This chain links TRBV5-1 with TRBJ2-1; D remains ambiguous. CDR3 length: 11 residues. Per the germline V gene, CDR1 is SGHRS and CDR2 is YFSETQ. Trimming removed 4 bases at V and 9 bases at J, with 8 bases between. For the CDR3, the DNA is TGCGCCAGCAGCAGCACGATTGAGCAGTTCTTC. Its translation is CASSSTIEQFF.

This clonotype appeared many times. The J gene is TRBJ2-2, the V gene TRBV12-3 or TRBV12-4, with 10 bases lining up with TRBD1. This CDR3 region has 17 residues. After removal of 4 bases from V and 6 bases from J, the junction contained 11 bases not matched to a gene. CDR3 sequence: CASSSEWDRGYAGELFF. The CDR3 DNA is TGTGCCAGCAGTTCCGAATGGGACAGGGGTTATGCCGGGGAGCTGTTTTTT.

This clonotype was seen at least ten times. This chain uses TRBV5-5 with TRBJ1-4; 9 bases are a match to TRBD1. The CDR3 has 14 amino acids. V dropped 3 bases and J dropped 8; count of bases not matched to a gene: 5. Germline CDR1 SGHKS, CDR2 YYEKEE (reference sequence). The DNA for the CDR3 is TGTGCCAGCAGCTCCGGGACAGGGTACGAAAAACTGTTTTTT. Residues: CASSSGTGYEKLFF.

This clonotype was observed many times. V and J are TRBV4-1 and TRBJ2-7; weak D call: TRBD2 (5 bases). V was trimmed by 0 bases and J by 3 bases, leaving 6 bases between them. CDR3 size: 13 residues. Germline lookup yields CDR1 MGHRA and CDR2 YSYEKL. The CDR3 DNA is TGCGCCAGCAGCCAAGACCGGGGCTACGAGCAGTACGTC. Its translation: CASSQDRGYEQYV.

The CDR3: CASSLIRWPGAGNTIYF. CDR3 DNA: TGTGCCAGCAGCTTAATTAGGTGGCCCGGCGCTGGAAACACCATATATTTT. V usage is TRBV21-1 and J usage is TRBJ1-3. TRBV21-1 is shown as a pseudogene. CDR3 length: 17 residues.

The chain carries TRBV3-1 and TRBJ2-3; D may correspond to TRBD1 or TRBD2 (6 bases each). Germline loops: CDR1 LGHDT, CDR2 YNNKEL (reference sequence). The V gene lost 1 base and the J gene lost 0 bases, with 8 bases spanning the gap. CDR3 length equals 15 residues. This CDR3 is CASSQGGASTDTQYF. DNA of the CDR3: TGTGCCAGCAGCCAAGGGGGGGCTAGCACAGATACGCAGTATTTT.

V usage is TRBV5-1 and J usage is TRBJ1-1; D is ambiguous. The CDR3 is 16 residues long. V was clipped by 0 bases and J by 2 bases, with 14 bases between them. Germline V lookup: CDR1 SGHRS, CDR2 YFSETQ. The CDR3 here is CASSLAAVTRNTEAFF. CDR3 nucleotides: TGCGCCAGCAGCTTGGCCGCCGTCACAAGAAACACTGAAGCTTTCTTT. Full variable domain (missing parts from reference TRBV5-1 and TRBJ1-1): KAGVTQTPRYLIKTRGQQVTLSCSPISGHRSVSWYQQTPGQGLQFLFEYFSETQRNKGNFPGRFSGRQFSNSRSEMNVSTLELGDSALYLCASSLAAVTRNTEAFFGQGTRLTVV.

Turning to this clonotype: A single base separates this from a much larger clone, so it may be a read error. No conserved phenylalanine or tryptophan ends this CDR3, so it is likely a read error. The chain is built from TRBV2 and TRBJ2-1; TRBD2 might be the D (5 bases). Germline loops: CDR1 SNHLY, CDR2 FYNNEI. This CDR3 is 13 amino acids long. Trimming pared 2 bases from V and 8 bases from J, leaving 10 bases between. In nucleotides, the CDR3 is TGTGCCAGCAGTGAATTGGACTTGGATGAGCAGTTCTAC. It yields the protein CASSELDLDEQFY.

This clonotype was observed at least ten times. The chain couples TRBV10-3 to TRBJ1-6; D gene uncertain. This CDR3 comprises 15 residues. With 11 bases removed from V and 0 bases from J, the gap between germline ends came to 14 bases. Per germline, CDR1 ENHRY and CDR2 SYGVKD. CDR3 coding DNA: TGTGCCGTTGGTCAGCTGAGCTCCTATAATTCACCCCTCCACTTT. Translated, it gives CAVGQLSSYNSPLHF.

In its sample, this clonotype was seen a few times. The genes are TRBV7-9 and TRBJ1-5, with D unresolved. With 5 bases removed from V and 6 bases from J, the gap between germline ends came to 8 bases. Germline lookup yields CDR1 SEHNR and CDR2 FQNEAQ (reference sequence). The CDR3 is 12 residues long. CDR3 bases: TGTGCCAGCAGCACAGAGGGTCAGCCCCAGCATTTT. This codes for CASSTEGQPQHF. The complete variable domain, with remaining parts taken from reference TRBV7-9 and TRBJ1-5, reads DTGVSQNPRHKITKRGQNVTFRCDPISEHNRLYWYRQTLGQGPEFLTYFQNEAQLEKSRLLSDRFSAERPKGSFSTLEIQRTEQGDSAMYLCASSTEGQPQHFGDGTRLSIL.

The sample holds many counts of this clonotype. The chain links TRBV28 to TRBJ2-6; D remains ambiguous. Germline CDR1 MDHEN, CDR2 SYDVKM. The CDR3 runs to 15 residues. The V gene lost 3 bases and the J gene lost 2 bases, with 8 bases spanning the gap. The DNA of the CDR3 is TGTGCCAGCAGTTTTGGGCAGCCTGGGGCCAACGTCCTGACTTTC. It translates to CASSFGQPGANVLTF.

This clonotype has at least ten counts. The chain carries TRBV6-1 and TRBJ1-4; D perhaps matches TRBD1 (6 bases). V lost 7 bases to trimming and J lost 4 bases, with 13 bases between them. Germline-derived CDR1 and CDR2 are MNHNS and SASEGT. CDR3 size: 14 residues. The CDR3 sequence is CASKVGQVNEKLFF. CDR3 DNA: TGTGCCAGCAAGGTGGGACAAGTTAATGAAAAACTGTTTTTT.

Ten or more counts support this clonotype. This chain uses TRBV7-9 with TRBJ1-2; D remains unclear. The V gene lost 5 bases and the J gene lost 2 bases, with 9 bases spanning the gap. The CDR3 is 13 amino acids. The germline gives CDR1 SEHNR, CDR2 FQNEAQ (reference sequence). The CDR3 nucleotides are TGTGCCAGCAGCAAAAGCGGGAACTATGGCTACACCTTC. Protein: CASSKSGNYGYTF.

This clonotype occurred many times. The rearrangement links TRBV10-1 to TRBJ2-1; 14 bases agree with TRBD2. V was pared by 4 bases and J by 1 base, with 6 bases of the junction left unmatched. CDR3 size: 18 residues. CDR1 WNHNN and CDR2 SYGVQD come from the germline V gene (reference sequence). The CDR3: CASSAGLAGAGSYNEQFF. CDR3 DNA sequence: TGCGCCAGCAGTGCGGGACTAGCGGGGGCGGGGTCCTACAATGAGCAGTTCTTC.

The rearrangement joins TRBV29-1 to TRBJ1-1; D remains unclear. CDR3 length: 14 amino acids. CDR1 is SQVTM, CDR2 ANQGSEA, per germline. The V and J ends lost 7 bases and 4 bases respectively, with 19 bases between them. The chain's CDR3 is CSAHPRAKGTEAFF. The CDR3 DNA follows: TGCAGCGCCCACCCAAGGGCTAAAGGCACTGAAGCTTTCTTT.

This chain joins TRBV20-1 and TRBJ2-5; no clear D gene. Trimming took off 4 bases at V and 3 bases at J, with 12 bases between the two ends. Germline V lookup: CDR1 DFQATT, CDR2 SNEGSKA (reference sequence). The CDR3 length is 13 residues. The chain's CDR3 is CSAIRGGEETQYF. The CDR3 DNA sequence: TGCAGTGCTATTCGCGGCGGAGAAGAGACCCAGTACTTC.

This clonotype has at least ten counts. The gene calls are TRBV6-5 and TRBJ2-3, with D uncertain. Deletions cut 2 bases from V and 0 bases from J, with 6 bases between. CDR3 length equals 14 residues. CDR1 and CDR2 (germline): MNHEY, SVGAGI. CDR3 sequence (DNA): TGTGCCAGCAGTTACGCACAGAGCACAGATACGCAGTATTTT. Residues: CASSYAQSTDTQYF.

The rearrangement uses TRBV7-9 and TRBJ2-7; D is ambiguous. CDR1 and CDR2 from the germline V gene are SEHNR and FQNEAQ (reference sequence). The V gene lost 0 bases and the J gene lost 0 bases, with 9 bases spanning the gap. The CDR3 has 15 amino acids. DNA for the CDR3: TGTGCCAGCAGCTTAGCGACGTCCATCTCCTACGAGCAGTACTTC. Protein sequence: CASSLATSISYEQYF. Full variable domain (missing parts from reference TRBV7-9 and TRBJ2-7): DTGVSQNPRHKITKRGQNVTFRCDPISEHNRLYWYRQTLGQGPEFLTYFQNEAQLEKSRLLSDRFSAERPKGSFSTLEIQRTEQGDSAMYLCASSLATSISYEQYFGPGTRLTVT.

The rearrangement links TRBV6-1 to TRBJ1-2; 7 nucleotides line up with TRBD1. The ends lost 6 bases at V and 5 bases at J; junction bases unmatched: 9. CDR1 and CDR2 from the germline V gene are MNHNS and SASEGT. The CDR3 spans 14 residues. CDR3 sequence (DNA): TGTGCCAGCAGCCCGGGACAGACTTATTATGGCTACACCTTC. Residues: CASSPGQTYYGYTF.

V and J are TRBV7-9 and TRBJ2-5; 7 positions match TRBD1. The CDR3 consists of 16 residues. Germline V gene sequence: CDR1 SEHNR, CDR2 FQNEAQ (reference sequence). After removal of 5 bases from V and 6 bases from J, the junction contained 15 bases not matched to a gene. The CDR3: CASSKTGTEKGKTQYF. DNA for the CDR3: TGTGCCAGCAGCAAAACCGGGACAGAGAAAGGGAAGACCCAGTACTTC.

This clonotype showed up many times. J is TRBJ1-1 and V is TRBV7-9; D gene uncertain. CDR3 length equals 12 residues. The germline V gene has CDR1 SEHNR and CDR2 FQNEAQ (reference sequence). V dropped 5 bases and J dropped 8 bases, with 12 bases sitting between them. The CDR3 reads CASSPQTGEAFF. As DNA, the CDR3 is TGTGCCAGCAGCCCCCAAACGGGAGAAGCTTTCTTT.

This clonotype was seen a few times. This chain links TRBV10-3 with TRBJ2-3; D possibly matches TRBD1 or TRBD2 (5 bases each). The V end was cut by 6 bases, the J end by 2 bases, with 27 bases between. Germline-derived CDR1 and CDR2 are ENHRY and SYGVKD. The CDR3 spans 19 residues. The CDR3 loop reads CAISTGVGDGKRLTDTQYF. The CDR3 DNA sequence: TGTGCCATCAGCACCGGTGTAGGGGACGGAAAAAGACTCACAGATACGCAGTATTTT.

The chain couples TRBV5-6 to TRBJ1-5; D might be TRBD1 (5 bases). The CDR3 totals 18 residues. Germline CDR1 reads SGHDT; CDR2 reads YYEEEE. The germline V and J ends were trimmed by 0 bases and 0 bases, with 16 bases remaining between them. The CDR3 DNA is TGTGCCAGCAGCTTGGGGGGGAGTGCGGCTAATAGCAATCAGCCCCAGCATTTT. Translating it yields CASSLGGSAANSNQPQHF.

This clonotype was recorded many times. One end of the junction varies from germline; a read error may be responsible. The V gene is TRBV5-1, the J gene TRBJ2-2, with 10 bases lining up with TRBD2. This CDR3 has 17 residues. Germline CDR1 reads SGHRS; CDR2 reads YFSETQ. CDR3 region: CASSSRLAGPNAGELFF. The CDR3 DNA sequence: TGCGCCAGCAGCTCCCGACTAGCGGGCCCGAACGCCGGGGAGCTGTTTTTT.